This TCR beta chain was sequenced in a study of beta chain features in type 1 diabetes. Study results and limitations: Shorter TCRB CDR3s, moderately but significantly so, marked every one of the four CD4+ subsets in Type 1 diabetes patients.

Expressed TCRB transcripts were sequenced because the entire RNA isolate underwent reverse transcription. TCRdb's table, derived via immunoSEQ multiplex PCR, lists solely in-frame clones and lacks some. The table lists about 370,000 clones, around 10% of them singletons. CDR1 and CDR2 (germline): MNHEY, SMNVEV (reference sequence). The V and J ends lost 3 bases and 4 bases, in that order; junction bases with no gene match: 11. CDR3 size: 16 residues. As for this clone: The antigen remains undetermined.

This chain joins TRBV27 and TRBJ1-2; 7 bases align to TRBD1. The TCR sequence derives from a man aged 25 to 40 with type 1 diabetes. The sample consisted of central memory CD4+ T cells from blood. CDR3 DNA sequence: TGTGCCAGCAGTTTTGTTGGGAGGGGGCAAGGCTATGGCTACACCTTC. Protein: CASSFVGRGQGYGYTF.